The 23 T cell receptor beta chains reported below all come from one sample, sequenced in a study of identifying expanded T cells in peripheral blood. TCRdb's copy holds only in-frame clones and misses some; the assay was immunoSEQ multiplex PCR. The sample holds 100,000 to 150,000 clones; 70% to 90% are singletons and the top ten take about 8%. Input material: blood. The receptor set was obtained from a person between 18 and 75 years old in good health.

V is TRBV19 and J is TRBJ1-1, with 8 bases that match TRBD1. The V and J ends lost 9 bases and 0 bases, in that order; junction bases with no gene match: 3. CDR1 and CDR2 from the germline V gene are LNHDA and SQIVND (reference sequence). The CDR3 runs 13 residues. CDR3 residues: CASDRGMNTEAFF. The CDR3 DNA reads as TGTGCCAGCGACAGGGGCATGAACACTGAAGCTTTCTTT.

The chain is built from TRBV5-1 and TRBJ1-1; D gene uncertain. The CDR3 contains 13 residues. V was pared by 0 bases and J by 3 bases, with 6 bases between. Germline values: CDR1 SGHRS, CDR2 YFSETQ. CDR3 sequence (DNA): TGCGCCAGCAGCTTGGAACGCGACACTGAAGCTTTCTTT. Amino acids: CASSLERDTEAFF.

The V gene is TRBV10-2, the J gene TRBJ2-5; D ambiguous. Germline V CDR1 and CDR2: WSHSY, SAAADI. V dropped 3 bases and J dropped 2 bases, with 1 base sitting between them. The CDR3 sequence is 11 residues long. This CDR3 is CASSEQETQYF. CDR3 coding DNA: TGCGCCAGCAGTGAACAAGAGACCCAGTACTTC.

The V call is TRBV7-2, the J call TRBJ1-1, with TRBD1 as a possible D gene (5 bases). The CDR3 covers 14 residues. V shed 1 base and J shed 5 bases, with 11 bases lying between them. Germline CDR1 and CDR2: SGHTA and FQGNSA. The DNA for the CDR3 is TGTGCCAGCAGCTTAGGGCAGGGATGGACTGAAGCTTTCTTT. Translating it yields CASSLGQGWTEAFF.

V and J are TRBV14 and TRBJ2-5; 7 bases are shared with TRBD2. Losses at the gene ends were 1 base for V and 5 bases for J; bases not matched to a gene: 10. CDR1 and CDR2 (germline): SGHDN, FVKESK. The CDR3 runs to 16 residues. The CDR3 loop is CASSQGLGLGGETQYF. As DNA, the CDR3 is TGTGCCAGCAGCCAAGGATTAGGACTAGGTGGTGAGACCCAGTACTTC.

The genes are TRBV2 and TRBJ2-1, with 8 bases that match TRBD2. The CDR3 covers 16 residues. Germline loops: CDR1 SNHLY, CDR2 FYNNEI. After removal of 6 bases from V and 2 bases from J, the junction contained 9 bases not matched to a gene. The CDR3 nucleotides read TGTGCCAGCAGGCTGAGTACTAGCGGTACCTACAATGAGCAGTTCTTC. Translating it yields CASRLSTSGTYNEQFF. Full variable domain (missing parts from reference TRBV2 and TRBJ2-1): EPEVTQTPSHQVTQMGQEVILRCVPISNHLYFYWYRQILGQKVEFLVSFYNNEISEKSEIFDDQFSVERPDGSNFTLKIRSTKLEDSAMYFCASRLSTSGTYNEQFFGPGTRLTVL.

The V call is TRBV7-7, the J call TRBJ2-4; the match to TRBD1 covers 7 bases. There are 13 residues in the CDR3. The germline V gene encodes CDR1 SSHAT and CDR2 FNYEAQ (reference sequence). Unmatched junction bases numbered 6, after V lost 5 bases and J lost 8 bases. CDR3 in amino acids: CASSPNRGDIQYF. The CDR3 DNA is TGTGCCAGCAGCCCAAACAGGGGTGACATTCAGTACTTC. Full variable domain (remainder filled in from reference TRBV7-7 and TRBJ2-4): GAGVSQSPRYKVTKRGQDVTLRCDPISSHATLYWYQQALGQGPEFLTYFNYEAQPDKSGLPSDRFSAERPEGSISTLTIQRTEQRDSAMYRCASSPNRGDIQYFGAGTRLSVL.

The CDR3 is CASSQRAGYTF. The CDR3 bases are TGTGCCAGCTCACAACGGGCGGGCTACACCTTC. The rearrangement joins TRBV18 to TRBJ1-2; D remains unclear. The germline CDR1 and CDR2 sequences are KGHSH and LQKENI. CDR3 length equals 11 residues. Trimming left V 4 bases short and J 8 bases short, with 8 bases between.

The V gene is TRBV19, the J gene TRBJ2-5; D is undetermined. V lost 8 bases and J lost 4, with 20 bases in between. The CDR3 has 15 residues. CDR1 LNHDA and CDR2 SQIVND come from the germline V gene (reference sequence). In nucleotides, the CDR3 is TGTGCCAGTCGCGCGACGGGTCCCGCTGGAGAGACCCAGTACTTC. Translation gives CASRATGPAGETQYF.

This rearrangement joins TRBV11-2 to TRBJ1-1; D remains unclear. The germline gives CDR1 SGHAT, CDR2 FQNNGV. Deletions cut 2 bases from V and 8 bases from J, with 12 bases between. The CDR3 spans 13 residues. CDR3 nucleotide sequence: TGTGCCAGCAGCTTATTAACGACAACAGAAGCTTTCTTT. The encoded protein is CASSLLTTTEAFF.

This clone came up once. The rearrangement joins TRBV11-3 to TRBJ2-2; TRBD2 matches 7 bases. CDR3 length: 13 residues. The ends lost 1 base at V and 12 bases at J; junction bases unmatched: 5. From germline, CDR1 is SGHNT and CDR2 YENEEA. CDR3 amino acids: CASSLGSGGQLFF. For the CDR3, the DNA is TGTGCCAGCAGCTTAGGATCGGGAGGTCAGCTGTTTTTT. Supplemented by reference TRBV11-3 and TRBJ2-2, the full variable domain reads EAGVVQSPRYKIIEKKQPVAFWCNPISGHNTLYWYLQNLGQGPELLIRYENEEAVDDSQLPKDRFSAERLKGVDSTLKIQPAELGDSAVYLCASSLGSGGQLFFGEGSRLTVL.

This chain joins TRBV7-3 and TRBJ2-5; TRBD1 might be the D (6 bases). Germline CDR1 is SGHTA and CDR2 is FQGTGA. The V gene lost 5 bases and the J gene lost 5 bases, with 12 bases spanning the gap. There are 13 residues in the CDR3. The DNA of the CDR3 is TGTGCCAGCAGCACTACAGGGACGGAGACCCAGTACTTC. It codes for CASSTTGTETQYF.

The V and J genes are TRBV30 and TRBJ2-3; D unresolved. V shed 4 bases and J shed 0 bases, with 11 bases lying between them. Germline CDR1 GTSNPN, CDR2 SVGIG (reference sequence). CDR3 length equals 14 residues. CDR3 nucleotide sequence: TGTGCCTGGACGACTCAATCTAGCACAGATACGCAGTATTTT. The encoded protein is CAWTTQSSTDTQYF.

The table lists this clone with a count of one. The chain combines TRBV2 with TRBJ2-3; TRBD1 is a possible D gene (5 bases). This CDR3 has 15 residues. The germline V gene encodes CDR1 SNHLY and CDR2 FYNNEI. Trimming cost V 3 bases and J 2 bases, with 12 bases left between them. CDR3 in DNA: TGTGCCAGCAGTGACAGGGCGGTTTTCACAGATACGCAGTATTTT. It yields the protein CASSDRAVFTDTQYF.

The CDR3 coding sequence is TGTGCCACCTTAAGCGGGAACTACAATGAGCAGTTCTTC. Translation gives CATLSGNYNEQFF. The chain links TRBV19 to TRBJ2-1, with 7 bases that match TRBD2. Per germline, CDR1 LNHDA and CDR2 SQIVND (reference sequence). The CDR3 is 13 residues long. Trimming cost V 10 bases and J 3 bases; bases outside gene matches: 6.

This rearrangement joins TRBV27 to TRBJ1-1, with D perhaps TRBD1 (5 bases). CDR1 and CDR2 from the germline V gene are MNHEY and SMNVEV (reference sequence). V lost 8 bases, J lost 0 bases, and 13 bases lay in between. The length of the CDR3 is 14 residues. This CDR3 reads CASHLGPVNTEAFF. CDR3 sequence (DNA): TGTGCCAGCCACCTGGGACCTGTGAACACTGAAGCTTTCTTT.

This chain connects TRBV7-9 to TRBJ1-4; unclear D gene. This CDR3 region has 14 residues. V was cut by 5 bases and J by 0 bases, with 7 bases left in between. Germline values: CDR1 SEHNR, CDR2 FQNEAQ (reference sequence). CDR3 bases: TGTGCCAGCAGCCCGGGTGCAACTAATGAAAAACTGTTTTTT. Translation: CASSPGATNEKLFF.

V is TRBV11-3 and J is TRBJ2-1, with D perhaps TRBD1 (5 bases). Germline V gene lookup returns CDR1 SGHNT and CDR2 YENEEA. Trimming cost V 0 bases and J 7 bases, with 10 bases left between them. The CDR3 has 14 residues. In DNA, the CDR3 is TGTGCCAGCAGCTTAGAGGGCCGACAGAATGAGCAGTTCTTC. It encodes CASSLEGRQNEQFF. The full variable domain, with the rest looked up from reference TRBV11-3 and TRBJ2-1, is EAGVVQSPRYKIIEKKQPVAFWCNPISGHNTLYWYLQNLGQGPELLIRYENEEAVDDSQLPKDRFSAERLKGVDSTLKIQPAELGDSAVYLCASSLEGRQNEQFFGPGTRLTVL.

The chain carries TRBV6-6 and TRBJ1-5; the D is unclear. The CDR3 runs to 15 residues. Per the germline V gene, CDR1 is MNHNY and CDR2 is SVGAGI (reference sequence). Trimming removed 0 bases from V and 4 bases from J, with 10 bases in between. The CDR3 loop is CASSYSAGSNQPQHF. The CDR3 DNA reads as TGTGCCAGCAGTTACTCCGCTGGCAGTAATCAGCCCCAGCATTTT.

This clone appeared once. This chain connects TRBV7-3 to TRBJ1-4; 7 bases line up with TRBD1. The V segment lost 6 bases and the J segment 3 bases; nucleotides outside the gene matches: 7. The CDR3 totals 15 residues. Germline-derived CDR1 and CDR2 are SGHTA and FQGTGA. The CDR3: CASSKTGVANEKLFF. CDR3 sequence (DNA): TGTGCCAGCAGTAAAACAGGGGTAGCTAATGAAAAACTGTTTTTT. Together with reference TRBV7-3 and TRBJ1-4, the CDR3 gives the full variable domain: GAGVSQTPSNKVTEKGKYVELRCDPISGHTALYWYRQSLGQGPEFLIYFQGTGAADDSGLPNDRFFAVRPEGSVSTLKIQRTERGDSAVYLCASSKTGVANEKLFFGSGTQLSVL.

The V and J genes are TRBV5-6 and TRBJ1-2; 8 positions match TRBD1. Germline lookup yields CDR1 SGHDT and CDR2 YYEEEE. CDR3 length: 12 amino acids. The ends lost 2 bases at V and 9 bases at J; junction bases unmatched: 3. This chain's CDR3 is CASSLTGGSYTF. The CDR3, as DNA: TGTGCCAGCAGCTTAACAGGGGGTAGCTACACCTTC.

This clone has a handful of counts. V is TRBV19 and J is TRBJ1-5; no clear D gene. Germline V lookup: CDR1 LNHDA, CDR2 SQIVND (reference sequence). V dropped 3 bases and J dropped 3 bases, with 9 bases sitting between them. The CDR3 is 14 amino acids. DNA of the CDR3: TGTGCCAGTAGTATCGGTGGATCCAATCAGCCCCAGCATTTT. Encoded protein: CASSIGGSNQPQHF.

This clone turned up a few times. CDR3 nucleotide sequence: TGTGCCAGCAGCCTGTCGACCCGGTCGGGGGGGACCCAGTACTTC. It encodes CASSLSTRSGGTQYF. The chain uses TRBV6-6 and TRBJ2-5; 7 nucleotides line up with TRBD2. The CDR3 runs to 15 residues. Germline CDR1 is MNHNY and CDR2 is SVGAGI (reference sequence). V lost 6 bases, J lost 7 bases, and 14 bases stayed unmatched.